The present TCR beta chain was sequenced within a study of T cell responses to AZD1222 COVID-19 vaccine. Study observations and caveats: Sampled repertoires all dated from after the peak T cell response. There were mostly white British donors and more females than males, and clonal diversity was possibly underestimated. Recipients of AZD1222 seropositive at baseline numbered only 5 to 7.

V lost 1 base to trimming and J lost 0 bases, with 9 bases between them. CDR3 length: 15 amino acids. The V gene's germline CDR1 is LNHDA and CDR2 SQIVND (reference sequence). Concerning this clone itself: Its antigen is unidentified.

Libraries were prepared by immunoSEQ multiplex PCR; TCRdb keeps only in-frame clonotypes and omits some of them. The sample records about 150,000 clones, roughly 92% being singletons. The input for sequencing was peripheral blood, taken on day 0 of AZD1222 vaccination. J is TRBJ1-2 and V is TRBV19, with a weak D call TRBD1 (5 bases). This TCR was recovered from an adult in good health. Here the CDR3 reads CASSIATGTNYGYTF. The CDR3 DNA follows: TGTGCCAGTAGTATAGCAACAGGTACTAACTATGGCTACACCTTC.